This passage covers 2 T cell receptor beta chains from one sample sequenced in a study of technical replicates of blood from a few donors. The protocol was immunoSEQ multiplex PCR, while the TCRdb copy is restricted to in-frame clones and leaves out a portion. The table shows some 84,000 clones, with roughly 90% occurring only once. The sequencing sample was made of T cells isolated from PBMCs. The receptors shown here come from a human donor in good health.

The chain combines TRBV30 with TRBJ2-1; TRBD2 agrees at 7 bases. This CDR3 is built from 13 residues. The germline V gene encodes CDR1 GTSNPN and CDR2 SVGIG (reference sequence). CDR3 DNA sequence: TGTGCGGGAGGGCTTATATATTTCAATGAGCAGTTCTTC. Protein: CAGGLIYFNEQFF.

V is TRBV27 and J is TRBJ2-2; no definite D call. Germline-derived CDR1 and CDR2 are MNHEY and SMNVEV (reference sequence). This CDR3 is built from 13 residues. V was pared by 6 bases and J by 1 base, with 6 bases between. Here the CDR3 reads CASRNRNTGELFF. In DNA form, the CDR3 reads TGTGCCAGCAGGAATAGGAACACCGGGGAGCTGTTTTTT.